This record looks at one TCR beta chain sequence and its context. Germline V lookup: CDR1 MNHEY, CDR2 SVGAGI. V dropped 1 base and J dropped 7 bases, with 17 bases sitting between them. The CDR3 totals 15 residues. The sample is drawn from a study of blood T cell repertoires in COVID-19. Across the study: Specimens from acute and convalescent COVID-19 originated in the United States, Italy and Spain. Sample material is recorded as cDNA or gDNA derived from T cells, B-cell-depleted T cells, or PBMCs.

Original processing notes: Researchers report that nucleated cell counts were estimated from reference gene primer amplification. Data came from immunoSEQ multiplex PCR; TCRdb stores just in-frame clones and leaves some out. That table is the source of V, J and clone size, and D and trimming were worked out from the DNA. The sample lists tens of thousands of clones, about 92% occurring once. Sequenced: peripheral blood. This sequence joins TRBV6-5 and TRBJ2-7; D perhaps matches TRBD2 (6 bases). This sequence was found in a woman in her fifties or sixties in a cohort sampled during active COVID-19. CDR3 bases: TGTGCCAGCAGTTACTTAGGGTCCGGGGCGGGGGAGCAGTACTTC. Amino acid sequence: CASSYLGSGAGEQYF.